These T cell receptor beta chains were read from a single sample in a study of CD8+ T cells in alopecia areata. TCRdb's table, derived via immunoSEQ multiplex PCR, lists solely in-frame clones and lacks some. The sample holds more than 90,000 clones; roughly 63% are singletons and the top ten take around 30%. This material consisted of CD8+ T cells sorted from blood, taken at week 4, from a patient treated with tofacitinib. These receptors were taken from a human donor with alopecia areata. Each CDR3 is given with its conserved first and last residue. D genes are given only for firm matches. A row's size may be missing; if present it is once, few, many or a size class.

cdr3_nt,cdr3_aa,d_call,clone_size,v_call,j_call
TGTGCCTGGAGTTTTGGACTTACAGGGGGGAACACTGAAGCTTTCTTT,CAWSFGLTGGNTEAFF,TRBD1,few,TRBV30,TRBJ1-1
TGCGCCAGCAGCTTCAAGAGAATCGACGAGCAGTACTTC,CASSFKRIDEQYF,NA,NA,TRBV5-1,TRBJ2-7
TGCGCCAGCAGCCAATCCCCCCTAACTCACGGGACAGGGAAGAGCTCCTACGAGCAGTACTTC,CASSQSPLTHGTGKSSYEQYF,TRBD1,NA,TRBV4-3,TRBJ2-7
TGTGCCAGTAGTATCGGGGCGGGGTTGTACAATGAGCAGTTCTTC,CASSIGAGLYNEQFF,NA,NA,TRBV19,TRBJ2-1
TGCAGTGCTCCGGACCTCTACGAGCAGTACTTC,CSAPDLYEQYF,NA,NA,TRBV20-1,TRBJ2-7
TGTGCCAGCAGCTCCGGGGTGAGGGGGTCCTACGAGCAGTACTTC,CASSSGVRGSYEQYF,NA,few,TRBV5-4,TRBJ2-7
TGTGCCAGCAGCCACCGTCAGGGGGCAGGATCCTACGAGCAGTACTTC,CASSHRQGAGSYEQYF,TRBD1,few,TRBV4-2,TRBJ2-7
TGTGCCAGCAGTGATTTACAGGGGCAAGAGACCCAGTACTTC,CASSDLQGQETQYF,TRBD1,few,TRBV25-1,TRBJ2-5
TGTGCCAGCAGTTTATCGGTCGCGAGTCAGCCCCAGCATTTT,CASSLSVASQPQHF,NA,NA,TRBV27,TRBJ1-5
TGCAGCGTTCTCCCCCCACGGGGGACCCAGTACTTC,CSVLPPRGTQYF,NA,NA,TRBV29-1,TRBJ2-5
TGTGCCAGCAGCCTGGGGACAGGGGGCACAGATACGCAGTATTTT,CASSLGTGGTDTQYF,TRBD1,NA,TRBV9,TRBJ2-3
TGCAGCGCCTATACATACAGGGTCCGGGAGCAGTACTTC,CSAYTYRVREQYF,NA,NA,TRBV29-1,TRBJ2-7
TGTGCCAGCACCGATGGCGGGGGGGAAGAGACCCAGTACTTC,CASTDGGGEETQYF,TRBD2,few,TRBV13,TRBJ2-5
TGTGCCAGCAGAGAACGCTCCTACAATGAGCAGTTCTTC,CASRERSYNEQFF,NA,few,TRBV7-2,TRBJ2-1
TGTGCCATCAGTGAAGGGACAGCCTACCAAGAGACCCAGTACTTC,CAISEGTAYQETQYF,TRBD1,NA,TRBV10-3,TRBJ2-5
TGTGCCAGCAGTTTTTCAGGGACATTTGAGCAGTTCTTC,CASSFSGTFEQFF,NA,NA,TRBV27,TRBJ2-1
TGCAGCGTTGAATTTGTCCGGACAGGGGATGACGAGCAGTACTTC,CSVEFVRTGDDEQYF,TRBD1,NA,TRBV29-1,TRBJ2-7
TGTGCCAGCAGCAGTCCCGGGACAGGGCGGAATGAGCAGTTCTTC,CASSSPGTGRNEQFF,TRBD1,few,TRBV7-9,TRBJ2-1
TGCAGCGTTGGGGGGTTTGACTCTGGGGCCAACGTCCTGACTTTC,CSVGGFDSGANVLTF,NA,NA,TRBV29-1,TRBJ2-6
TGTGCCAGCAGTTACTCGAAGTTCGGGGTCGGCGAGCAGTACTTC,CASSYSKFGVGEQYF,NA,NA,TRBV6-5,TRBJ2-7
TGCGCCAGCAGCCAAGACGCACAAGCACGAGAGGAGACCCAGTACTTC,CASSQDAQAREETQYF,NA,NA,TRBV4-3,TRBJ2-5
TGCAGCGTTTTGGGACTAGCGATTAGCTCCTACGAGCAGTACTTC,CSVLGLAISSYEQYF,TRBD2,NA,TRBV29-1,TRBJ2-7
TGCAGCGACTATGGGACAGGGAACTATGGCTACACCTTC,CSDYGTGNYGYTF,TRBD1,NA,TRBV29-1,TRBJ1-2
TGCAGCGTTGCTGGGACAGGGGATGAGCAGTTCTTC,CSVAGTGDEQFF,TRBD1,few,TRBV29-1,TRBJ2-1
TGCAGCGTTGACGGCCAGGGGGACACTGAAGCTTTCTTT,CSVDGQGDTEAFF,TRBD1,few,TRBV29-1,TRBJ1-1
TGTGCCTGGAGTCAATCGGGTACAGGGGGCGAAGGCTACACCTTC,CAWSQSGTGGEGYTF,TRBD1,NA,TRBV30,TRBJ1-2
TGTGCCAGCAGTTACTCGGAGGGGAACATTCAGTACTTC,CASSYSEGNIQYF,NA,NA,TRBV6-5,TRBJ2-4
TGTGCCAGCAGCCCTAGCACAGATACGCAGTATTTT,CASSPSTDTQYF,NA,NA,TRBV27,TRBJ2-3
TGTGCCAGCTCACCACCGGGCACTGAAGCTTTCTTT,CASSPPGTEAFF,NA,NA,TRBV18,TRBJ1-1
TGTGCCAGCAGCGTCCCGGCGGACAGCACAGATACGCAGTATTTT,CASSVPADSTDTQYF,NA,few,TRBV7-9,TRBJ2-3
TGTGCCACCAGCAGCCGGACGGAGAATGAGCAGTTCTTC,CATSSRTENEQFF,NA,NA,TRBV15,TRBJ2-1
TGCAGCGTTGAACAGGACACTGAAGCTTTCTTT,CSVEQDTEAFF,NA,NA,TRBV29-1,TRBJ1-1
TGTGCCAGCAGCCCGACTAGCGGGGAAGGCGAGCAGTACTTC,CASSPTSGEGEQYF,TRBD2,NA,TRBV6-6,TRBJ2-7
TGTGCCAGCAGTCTCAACCTCTCTCCGGGACAGGGGCCTTCACCCCTCCACTTT,CASSLNLSPGQGPSPLHF,TRBD1,once,TRBV28,TRBJ1-6
TGCAGCGTAGACCAGGATGGGGCCTCCTACGAGCAGTACTTC,CSVDQDGASYEQYF,NA,few,TRBV29-1,TRBJ2-7
TGCGCCAGCAGCCAAACGGGACAGGGCTCCTACGAGCAGTACTTC,CASSQTGQGSYEQYF,TRBD1,once,TRBV4-1,TRBJ2-7
TGTGCCACCAGCAGAGGTCAGGGACGGGATTCACCCCTCCACTTT,CATSRGQGRDSPLHF,NA,NA,TRBV15,TRBJ1-6
TGTGCCAGTATGCCTAGGAGGTCTGAGGCCAAAAACATTCAGTACTTC,CASMPRRSEAKNIQYF,NA,NA,TRBV7-9,TRBJ2-4
TGTGCTAGCAGCTTAGAGCTCCAAGAGACCCAGTACTTC,CASSLELQETQYF,NA,few,TRBV7-7,TRBJ2-5
TGTGCCCACAGAGGCATCCCGAGCACAGATACGCAGTATTTT,CAHRGIPSTDTQYF,NA,NA,TRBV30,TRBJ2-3
TGCGCCAGCAGCCAAGTAACCTCTAGCACAGATACGCAGTATTTT,CASSQVTSSTDTQYF,NA,NA,TRBV4-1,TRBJ2-3
TGTGCCTGGAGTACCTACAATGAGCAGTTCTTC,CAWSTYNEQFF,NA,NA,TRBV30,TRBJ2-1
TGTGCCAGCAGCTTACAGACAGATACGCAGTATTTT,CASSLQTDTQYF,NA,few,TRBV7-9,TRBJ2-3
TGTGCCAGCAGTTTACTAGCGTCTGGGGCCAACGTCCTGACTTTC,CASSLLASGANVLTF,TRBD2,NA,TRBV7-9,TRBJ2-6
TGTGCCAGCAGCTTAGAACAGGTGGAGCAGTACTTC,CASSLEQVEQYF,NA,NA,TRBV7-9,TRBJ2-7
TGTGCCTGGAACAGGGTTTCCTACAATGAGCAGTTCTTC,CAWNRVSYNEQFF,NA,NA,TRBV30,TRBJ2-1
TGTGCCACCCGAGGGGCTGCTCAAGAGACCCAGTACTTC,CATRGAAQETQYF,NA,NA,TRBV7-6,TRBJ2-5
TGTGCTAGCAGCTCCCCCGACAGAATAGGGGAGCTGTTTTTT,CASSSPDRIGELFF,NA,NA,TRBV7-7,TRBJ2-2
TGCGCCAGCAGCCAAGACAGGGACTTCTACGAGCAGTACTTC,CASSQDRDFYEQYF,NA,NA,TRBV4-3,TRBJ2-7
TGCGCCAGCACCACTCGACAGGGGAGCTCCTACAATGAGCAGTTCTTC,CASTTRQGSSYNEQFF,TRBD1,few,TRBV23-1,TRBJ2-1
TGCAGCGTAGTTCAGGGGGCCGGCTATGGCTACACCTTC,CSVVQGAGYGYTF,TRBD1,NA,TRBV29-1,TRBJ1-2
TGTGCCTGGGACAGTCCCGGGGAGCTGTTTTTT,CAWDSPGELFF,NA,NA,TRBV30,TRBJ2-2
TGCAGCGTTGAAGATCCTGAGGGGATCTCCTACAATGAGCAGTTCTTC,CSVEDPEGISYNEQFF,NA,NA,TRBV29-1,TRBJ2-1